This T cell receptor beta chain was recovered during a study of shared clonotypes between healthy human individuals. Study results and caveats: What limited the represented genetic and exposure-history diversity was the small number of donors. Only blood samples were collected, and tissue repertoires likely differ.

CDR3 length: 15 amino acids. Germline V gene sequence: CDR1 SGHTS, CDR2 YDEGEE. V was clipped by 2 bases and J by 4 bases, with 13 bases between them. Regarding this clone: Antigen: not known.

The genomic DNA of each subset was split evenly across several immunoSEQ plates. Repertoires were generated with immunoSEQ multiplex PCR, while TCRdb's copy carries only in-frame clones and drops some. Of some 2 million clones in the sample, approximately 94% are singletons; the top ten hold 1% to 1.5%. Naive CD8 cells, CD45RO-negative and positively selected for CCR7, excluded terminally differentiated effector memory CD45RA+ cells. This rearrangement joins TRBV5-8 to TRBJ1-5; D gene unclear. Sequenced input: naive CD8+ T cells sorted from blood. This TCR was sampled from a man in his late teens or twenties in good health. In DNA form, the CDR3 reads TGTGCCAGCAGCTTTTTTGAGGGTCGTAATCAGCCCCAGCATTTT. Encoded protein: CASSFFEGRNQPQHF.